Here is one TCR beta chain with its context. Its antigen is unknown. These data are taken from a study of blood T cells in healthy people across ages. Donors gave around 9.3 milliliters of peripheral blood apiece. PBMCs were isolated at a quantity of at least 6.5 million per sample. Extractions gave at least 5.5 micrograms of total RNA per sample. General study results and limits: CMV status of donors was not determined, possibly confounding expanded clonotype changes.

Then a second PCR, running about 6 to 12 cycles, was carried out with a sample-barcoded 5' primer and a J-beta primer mix. TCRdb fed the 5' RACE reads into MiXCR, producing one record per CDR3 protein. The sample holds about 1.6 million distinct CDR3 sequences, around 36% seen once. What was sequenced was blood. The clonotype originates from a young woman in good health.

CDR3 protein: CASSKQGTSTDTQYF. DNA for the CDR3: TGTGCCAGCAGCAAACAGGGAACTAGCACAGATACGCAGTATTTT. This rearrangement joins TRBV6-5 to TRBJ2-3, with a possible D match to TRBD1 (6 bases). This CDR3 has 15 amino acids. Germline V gives CDR1 MNHEY, CDR2 SVGAGI. Deletions cut 6 bases from V and 0 bases from J, with 13 bases between.